The clone carrying this TCR beta chain was recorded a few times. This record belongs to a study of response to subunit inactivated influenza vaccine. TCRdb used MiXCR to reprocess the RT-PCR reads, holding one entry per CDR3 protein. The sample contains fewer than 600,000 distinct CDR3 sequences, around 7.9% of which appear only once. Material: PBMCs from blood, obtained less than 30 months after vaccination. This TCR was recovered from a man between 45 and 75 years old who received an inactivated influenza vaccine.

CDR3 protein: CASSQSRATNYGYTF. The CDR3 DNA sequence: TGTGCCAGCAGCCAATCTCGAGCTACTAACTATGGCTACACCTTC. The chain couples TRBV16 to TRBJ1-2; D is unresolved. Trimming cost V 0 bases and J 0 bases, with 8 bases left between them. CDR3 size: 15 residues. In germline, CDR1 is KGHSY, CDR2 FQNENV.